This T cell receptor beta chain was captured in a study of technical replicates of blood from a handful of donors. This CDR3 region has 17 residues. From germline, CDR1 is SGHAT and CDR2 FQDESV (reference sequence). Trimming took 2 bases from V and 6 from J; bases not matched to a gene: 9. TCRdb's copy holds only in-frame clones and misses some; the assay was immunoSEQ multiplex PCR. The repertoire holds 75,000 to 90,000 clones, with around 94% as singletons. Material: T cells isolated from PBMCs. This receptor was taken from a human donor in good health. The chain links TRBV11-1 to TRBJ2-1; TRBD1 aligns across 11 bases. The CDR3 DNA follows: TGTGCCAGCAGCTTAAGCCGGACAGGGGGCGTCGTCAATGAGCAGTTCTTC. It codes for CASSLSRTGGVVNEQFF.